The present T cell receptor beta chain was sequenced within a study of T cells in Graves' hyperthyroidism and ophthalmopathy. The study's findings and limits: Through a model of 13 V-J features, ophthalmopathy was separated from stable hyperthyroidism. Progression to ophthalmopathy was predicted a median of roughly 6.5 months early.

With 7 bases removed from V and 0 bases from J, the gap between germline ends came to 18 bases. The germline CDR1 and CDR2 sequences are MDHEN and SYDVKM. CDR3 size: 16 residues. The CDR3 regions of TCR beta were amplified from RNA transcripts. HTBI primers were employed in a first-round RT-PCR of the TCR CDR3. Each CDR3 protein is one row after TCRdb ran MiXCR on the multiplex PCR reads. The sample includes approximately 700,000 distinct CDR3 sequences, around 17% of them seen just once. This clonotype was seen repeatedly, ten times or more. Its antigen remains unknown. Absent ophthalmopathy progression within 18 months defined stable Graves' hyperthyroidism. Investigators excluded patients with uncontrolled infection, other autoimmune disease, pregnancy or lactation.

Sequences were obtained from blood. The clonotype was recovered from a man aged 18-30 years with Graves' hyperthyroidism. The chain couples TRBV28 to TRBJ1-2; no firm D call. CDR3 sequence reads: CASIKITSQANYGYTF. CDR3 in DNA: TGTGCCAGCATTAAGATCACAAGTCAAGCTAACTATGGCTACACCTTC.